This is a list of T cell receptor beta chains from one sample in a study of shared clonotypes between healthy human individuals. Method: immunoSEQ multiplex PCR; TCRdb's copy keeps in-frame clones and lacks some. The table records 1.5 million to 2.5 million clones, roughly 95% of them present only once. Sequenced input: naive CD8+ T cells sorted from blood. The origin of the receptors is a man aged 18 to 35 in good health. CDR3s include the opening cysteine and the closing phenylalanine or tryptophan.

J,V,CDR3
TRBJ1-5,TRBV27,CASSVNPGVRPQHF
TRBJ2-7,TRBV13,CASSFDSYEQYF
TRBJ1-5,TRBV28,CAAGASNQPQHF
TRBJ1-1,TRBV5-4,CASSLAPTGMNTEAFF
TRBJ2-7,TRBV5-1,CASSSAQGVGEQYF
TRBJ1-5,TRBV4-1,CASSQVSQLGQPQHF
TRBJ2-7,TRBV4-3,CASSQGTDRYLYEQYF
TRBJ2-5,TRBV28,CASRVAGQETQYF
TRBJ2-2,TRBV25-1,CASSEWEDTGELFF
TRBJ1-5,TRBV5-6,CASSYGDNSNQPQHF
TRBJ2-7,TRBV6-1,CASSDTPGTGAYEQYF
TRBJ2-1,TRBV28,CASSLWATGGKDNEQFF
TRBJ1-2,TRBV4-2,CASSQDEGISGYTF
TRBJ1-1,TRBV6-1,CATKIDRFKPEAFF
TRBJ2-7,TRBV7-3,CASSLTEFSYEQYF
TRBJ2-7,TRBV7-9,CASSPAPGQPQFTYEQYF
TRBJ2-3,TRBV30,CAWRDGLSHWDF
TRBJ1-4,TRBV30,CAWSVGITTNEKLFF
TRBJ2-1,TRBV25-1,CASSELDGDNEQFF
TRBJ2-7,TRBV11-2,CASSAGTAIYQYF
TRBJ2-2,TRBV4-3,CASSQEDSLIGTGELFF
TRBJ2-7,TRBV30,CAWSVSGSYEQYF
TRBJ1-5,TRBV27,CASSLLQGNQPQHF
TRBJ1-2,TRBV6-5,CASMAGGAFWDGYTF
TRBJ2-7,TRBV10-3,CAISGGLAGGPYEQYF
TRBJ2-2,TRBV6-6,CASSHPQGADGELFF
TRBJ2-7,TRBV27,CASSWSGSSYEQYF
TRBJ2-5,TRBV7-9,CASSLGGTGQETQYF
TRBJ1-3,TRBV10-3,CAITAGTDPNTIYF
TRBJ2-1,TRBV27,CASSLSGLAGYNEQFF
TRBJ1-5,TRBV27,CASSLAGPYSNQPQHF
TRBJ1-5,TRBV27,CASSWGMRQPQHF
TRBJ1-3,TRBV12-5,CASGFKDGGNTIYF